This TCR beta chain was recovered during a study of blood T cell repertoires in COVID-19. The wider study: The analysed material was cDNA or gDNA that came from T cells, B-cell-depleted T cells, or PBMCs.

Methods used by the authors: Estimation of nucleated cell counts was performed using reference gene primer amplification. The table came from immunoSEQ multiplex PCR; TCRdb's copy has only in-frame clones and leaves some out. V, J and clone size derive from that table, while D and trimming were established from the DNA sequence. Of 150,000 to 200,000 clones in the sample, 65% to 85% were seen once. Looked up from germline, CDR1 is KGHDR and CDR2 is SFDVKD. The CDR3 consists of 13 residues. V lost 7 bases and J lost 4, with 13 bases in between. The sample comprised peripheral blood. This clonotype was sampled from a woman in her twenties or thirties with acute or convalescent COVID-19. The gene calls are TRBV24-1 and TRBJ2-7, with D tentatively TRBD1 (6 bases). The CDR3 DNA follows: TGTGCCACCAGCGCTGGGGGCTTGTACGAGCAGTACTTC. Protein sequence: CATSAGGLYEQYF.